Presented here are 32 T cell receptor beta chains from one specimen sequenced in a study of T-cell memory formation after mild COVID-19. TCRdb re-called the 5' RACE reads through MiXCR, storing one row per CDR3 protein. There are approximately 450,000 distinct CDR3 sequences in the sample; about 18% occur only once, and approximately 13% lies in the top ten. Sequenced: PBMCs or a T cell subset sorted from them (not recorded which). The receptors were sampled from an adult woman who had mild COVID-19 (a few samples of this study predate the infection). Cell type and time point are not known.

The CDR3 DNA follows: TGTGCCAGCAGTATCAGCGGGGGCCAAGAGACCCAGTACTTC. It yields the protein CASSISGGQETQYF. The J gene is TRBJ2-5, the V gene TRBV12-3 or TRBV12-4; 8 bases match TRBD2. With 5 bases clipped from V and 1 base from J, the junction kept 3 bases outside the gene matches. This CDR3 comprises 14 residues.

The CDR3 spells CASSQDRGPNEQYF. DNA of the CDR3: TGTGCCAGCAGTCAGGACAGGGGGCCGAACGAGCAGTACTTC. The rearrangement links TRBV6-5 to TRBJ2-7; TRBD1 matches 11 bases. This CDR3 has 14 amino acids. After removal of 5 bases from V and 5 bases from J, the junction contained 5 bases not matched to a gene. The V gene's germline CDR1 is MNHEY and CDR2 SVGAGI.

This clonotype was observed a few times. The chain combines TRBV24-1 with TRBJ2-1; 7 bases fit TRBD1. The CDR3 runs to 16 residues. Germline CDR1 is KGHDR and CDR2 is SFDVKD. V trimming: 2 bases; J trimming: 6 bases; junction bases outside the gene matches: 9. The CDR3 is CATSDSRTGLFNEQFF. The CDR3 DNA is TGTGCCACCAGTGATTCCCGGACAGGCCTCTTCAATGAGCAGTTCTTC.

The chain joins TRBV7-9 to TRBJ2-1; perhaps TRBD2 as D (5 bases). Germline assignment: CDR1 SEHNR and CDR2 FQNEAQ (reference sequence). V was clipped by 6 bases and J by 3 bases, with 21 bases between them. This CDR3 contains 17 residues. In DNA, the CDR3 is TGTGCCAGCAGTCCACGCACACTCAGCGGTATCTACAATGAGCAGTTCTTC. Residues: CASSPRTLSGIYNEQFF.

This chain links TRBV29-1 with TRBJ1-2; 7 positions agree with TRBD1. This CDR3 is built from 14 residues. V gave up 1 base and J gave up 8 bases; unmatched junction bases: 10. The germline V gene encodes CDR1 SQVTM and CDR2 ANQGSEA. The CDR3 DNA reads TGCAGCGTTGAAGCTACAGGGGAAATCCGGGGCTACACCTTC. It is translated as CSVEATGEIRGYTF.

This clonotype was observed a handful of times. The V and J genes are TRBV11-2 and TRBJ1-2; maybe TRBD1 (5 bases). The CDR3 contains 16 residues. Trimming took 6 bases from V and 3 from J, leaving 20 bases between them. Germline values: CDR1 SGHAT, CDR2 FQNNGV. The DNA of the CDR3 is TGTGCCAGCAGACCTTGGTTGGAGGGGATCTACTATGGCTACACCTTC. Protein product: CASRPWLEGIYYGYTF.

This clonotype has only a few counts. V and J are TRBV7-9 and TRBJ2-2; possible D gene TRBD2, 5 bases. The germline V gene encodes CDR1 SEHNR and CDR2 FQNEAQ (reference sequence). The CDR3 length is 14 residues. Trimming took 8 bases from V and 0 from J, leaving 10 bases between them. The CDR3 nucleotides are TGTGCCAGCCTAGGAGGTTCGAACACCGGGGAGCTGTTTTTT. This sequence encodes CASLGGSNTGELFF.

V and J are TRBV5-1 and TRBJ2-3; 8 bases are a match to TRBD2. The germline gives CDR1 SGHRS, CDR2 YFSETQ. With V trimmed by 4 bases and J by 3 bases, 10 bases remained unmatched. The CDR3 spans 16 residues. The CDR3: CASSPSLAGYTDTQYF. As DNA, the CDR3 is TGCGCCAGCAGCCCGTCTTTAGCGGGGTATACAGATACGCAGTATTTT.

This clonotype was seen only a few times. V gene TRBV12-3 or TRBV12-4 combines with J gene TRBJ2-3, with 9 bases identical to TRBD2. V was clipped by 5 bases and J by 3 bases; unmatched bases: 6. This CDR3 has 15 residues. In DNA, the CDR3 is TGTGCCAGCAGTCATAGCGGGAGCCTGACAGATACGCAGTATTTT. Its translation is CASSHSGSLTDTQYF.

This sequence joins TRBV30 and TRBJ2-7; D gene unclear. The CDR3 runs 14 residues. Trimming stripped 2 bases from V and 4 bases from J, with 15 bases between. The V gene's germline CDR1 is GTSNPN and CDR2 SVGIG (reference sequence). CDR3 sequence: CAWSPREQQYEQYF. CDR3 DNA sequence: TGTGCCTGGAGTCCCCGTGAGCAGCAGTACGAGCAGTACTTC.

This chain joins TRBV2 and TRBJ2-7, with 8 bases lining up with TRBD2. J gave up 5 bases and V 8 bases, and 14 bases lay outside the gene matches. The germline V gene encodes CDR1 SNHLY and CDR2 FYNNEI. The CDR3 has 15 residues. CDR3 in amino acids: CASGPLAGKRDEQYF. In DNA, the CDR3 is TGTGCCAGCGGGCCCTTAGCGGGAAAAAGGGACGAGCAGTACTTC.

This clonotype was observed at least ten times. CDR3 sequence reads: CASSVMGQLLQNEQFF. CDR3 in DNA: TGTGCCAGCAGCGTTATGGGACAGCTACTCCAGAATGAGCAGTTCTTC. This sequence joins TRBV7-9 and TRBJ2-1; 7 bases align to TRBD1. Germline CDR1 and CDR2: SEHNR and FQNEAQ (reference sequence). Trimming cost V 5 bases and J 7 bases; bases outside gene matches: 14. The length of the CDR3 is 16 residues.

This rearrangement joins TRBV24-1 to TRBJ2-2; 10 bases are shared with TRBD2. The CDR3 spans 17 residues. Trimming cost V 4 bases and J 2 bases; bases outside gene matches: 6. The germline V gene has CDR1 KGHDR and CDR2 SFDVKD. CDR3 loop: CATSDWGLATNTGELFF. For the CDR3, the DNA is TGTGCCACCAGTGACTGGGGACTAGCGACTAACACCGGGGAGCTGTTTTTT.

J is TRBJ2-1 and V is TRBV20-1; D not resolved. The V and J ends lost 3 bases and 6 bases respectively, with 9 bases between them. The CDR3 is 12 amino acids. CDR1 is DFQATT and CDR2 is SNEGSKA in the germline V gene (reference sequence). The CDR3 region is CSARTAANEQFF. The CDR3 DNA reads TGCAGTGCTAGGACCGCGGCCAATGAGCAGTTCTTC.

This chain joins TRBV7-6 and TRBJ2-3; possible D gene TRBD2, 5 bases. This CDR3 has 15 amino acids. In germline, CDR1 is SGHVS, CDR2 FNYEAQ. Trimming left V 1 base short and J 2 bases short, with 10 bases between. The CDR3 spells CASSLEMRDTDTQYF. In DNA form, the CDR3 reads TGTGCCAGCAGCTTAGAGATGAGGGACACAGATACGCAGTATTTT. Full variable domain (rest looked up from reference TRBV7-6 and TRBJ2-3): GAGVSQSPRYKVTKRGQDVALRCDPISGHVSLYWYRQALGQGPEFLTYFNYEAQQDKSGLPNDRFSAERPEGSISTLTIQRTEQRDSAMYRCASSLEMRDTDTQYFGPGTRLTVL.

V is TRBV7-3 and J is TRBJ1-2; tentative D call: TRBD1 (6 bases). The CDR3 length is 13 residues. Germline V gene data show CDR1 as SGHTA and CDR2 as FQGTGA. V was trimmed by 4 bases and J by 4 bases, leaving 10 bases between them. This CDR3 reads CASSSDRFYGYTF. The CDR3 DNA is TGTGCCAGCAGCTCGGACAGATTCTATGGCTACACCTTC.

V and J are TRBV7-2 and TRBJ2-2; D unclear. V gave up 6 bases and J gave up 1 base, with 12 bases separating them. CDR1 is SGHTA and CDR2 is FQGNSA in the germline V gene. CDR3 length: 15 residues. In DNA form, the CDR3 reads TGTGCCAGCAGTAGTTCCAGGCGGAACACCGGGGAGCTGTTTTTT. The encoded protein is CASSSSRRNTGELFF.

Comments on this clonotype: At one boundary the junction diverges from the germline segment, which might be a read error. The chain combines TRBV11-1 with TRBJ2-7; D may correspond to TRBD1 or TRBD2 (6 bases each). CDR1 and CDR2 (germline): SGHAT, FQDESV (reference sequence). The CDR3 is made up of 16 amino acids. CDR3 in amino acids: CASSLARGDTSYEQYF. The CDR3, as DNA: TGTGCCAGCAGCCTAGCGCGAGGGGACACCTCCTACGAGCAGTACTTC.

This clonotype was detected a few times. V gene TRBV24-1 combines with J gene TRBJ2-1; no firm D call. The V end was cut by 7 bases, the J end by 8 bases, with 8 bases between. The germline V gene encodes CDR1 KGHDR and CDR2 SFDVKD. The CDR3 is 11 amino acids. The CDR3, as DNA: TGTGCCACCAGCGATGACCATGAGCAGTTCTTC. Its protein is CATSDDHEQFF.

The CDR3 loop is CAWSVKGTGVYTF. Here the CDR3 DNA reads TGTGCCTGGAGTGTTAAAGGGACAGGGGTCTACACCTTC. The rearrangement uses TRBV30 and TRBJ1-2; 10 bases are a match to TRBD1. CDR3 length: 13 residues. Trimming at V came to 0 bases and at J to 10 bases, leaving 5 bases not matched to a gene. Germline V gene data show CDR1 as GTSNPN and CDR2 as SVGIG (reference sequence).

This chain joins TRBV7-9 and TRBJ2-6; 10 bases agree with TRBD1. Germline V CDR1 and CDR2: SEHNR, FQNEAQ (reference sequence). With 0 bases clipped from V and 4 bases from J, the junction kept 3 bases outside the gene matches. The CDR3 spans 17 residues. The CDR3 loop reads CASSLARQGAGANVLTF. The CDR3 DNA reads TGTGCCAGCAGCTTAGCCCGACAGGGGGCGGGGGCCAACGTCCTGACTTTC.

The chain carries TRBV20-1 and TRBJ2-3, with D possibly TRBD2 on 7 matching bases. V was cut by 3 bases and J by 2 bases, with 12 bases left in between. Germline CDR1 reads DFQATT; CDR2 reads SNEGSKA (reference sequence). CDR3 length equals 14 residues. The CDR3 sequence: CSASTGGPTDTQYF. CDR3 coding DNA: TGCAGTGCTAGTACGGGGGGCCCCACAGATACGCAGTATTTT.

V usage is TRBV15 and J usage is TRBJ1-2; the D gene is possibly TRBD1 (6 bases). The V and J ends lost 4 bases and 3 bases respectively, with 18 bases between them. Per the germline V gene, CDR1 is LNHNV and CDR2 is YYDKDF (reference sequence). The CDR3 is made up of 16 amino acids. The CDR3 DNA is TGTGCCACCAGCATGGGCCCGCCCCCAGGGGACTATGGCTACACCTTC. This codes for CATSMGPPPGDYGYTF. The variable domain in full, with the rest retrieved from reference TRBV15 and TRBJ1-2, is DAMVIQNPRYQVTQFGKPVTLSCSQTLNHNVMYWYQQKSSQAPKLLFHYYDKDFNNEADTPDNFQSRRPNTSFCFLDIRSPGLGDTAMYLCATSMGPPPGDYGYTFGSGTRLTVV.

The gene calls are TRBV7-3 and TRBJ1-2; D possibly corresponds to TRBD1 (5 bases). V was shortened by 1 base and J by 7 bases, with 16 bases between the two germline ends. Germline V CDR1 and CDR2: SGHTA, FQGTGA. The CDR3 covers 15 residues. CDR3 in amino acids: CASSLMGGLPGGYTF. The CDR3 coding sequence is TGTGCCAGCAGCTTAATGGGGGGTTTACCTGGTGGCTACACCTTC.

This clonotype appeared a few times. The rearrangement joins TRBV7-2 to TRBJ2-7, with 8 bases matching TRBD2. CDR1 SGHTA and CDR2 FQGNSA come from the germline V gene. V was pared by 4 bases and J by 7 bases, with 9 bases of the junction left unmatched. The CDR3 covers 14 residues. CDR3 residues: CASSSGLDALEQYF. The CDR3 DNA follows: TGTGCCAGCAGCTCGGGACTAGATGCCTTGGAGCAGTACTTC.

V gene TRBV6-2 or TRBV6-3 combines with J gene TRBJ2-1; TRBD2 matches at 14 bases. V trimming: 7 bases; J trimming: 6 bases; junction bases outside the gene matches: 5. Germline CDR1 reads MNHEY; CDR2 reads SVGEGT. This CDR3 has 15 amino acids. The CDR3 nucleotides read TGTGCCAGCACCCCCGGGACTAGCGGGAGCAATGAGCAGTTCTTC. Translated: CASTPGTSGSNEQFF.

This clonotype was observed a few times. The rearrangement joins TRBV9 to TRBJ2-1, with 9 bases lining up with TRBD1. The CDR3 runs 15 residues. V gave up 3 bases and J gave up 8 bases; unmatched junction bases: 9. Germline V lookup: CDR1 SGDLS, CDR2 YYNGEE. CDR3 sequence reads: CASSAIDRGLDEQFF. As DNA, the CDR3 is TGTGCCAGCAGCGCAATAGACAGGGGGTTGGATGAGCAGTTCTTC.

This chain connects TRBV24-1 to TRBJ2-1; 10 bases map to TRBD2. From germline, CDR1 is KGHDR and CDR2 SFDVKD. The length of the CDR3 is 19 residues. The ends lost 2 bases at V and 0 bases at J; junction bases unmatched: 9. CDR3 residues: CATSDSPGLAPSSYNEQFF. The CDR3 DNA follows: TGTGCCACCAGTGATTCACCGGGACTAGCGCCGAGCTCCTACAATGAGCAGTTCTTC.

This clonotype was found a few times. This rearrangement joins TRBV27 to TRBJ1-1, with no clear D. Germline lookup yields CDR1 MNHEY and CDR2 SMNVEV (reference sequence). The CDR3 has 14 amino acids. The V end lost 7 bases, the J end lost 5 bases, and 17 bases lay between the germline ends. Here the CDR3 reads CASKQAGFETEAFF. CDR3 DNA: TGTGCCAGCAAGCAGGCGGGGTTCGAAACTGAAGCTTTCTTT.

V is TRBV7-2 and J is TRBJ2-1; the match to TRBD1 covers 7 bases. From germline, CDR1 is SGHTA and CDR2 FQGNSA. CDR3 size: 16 residues. V dropped 7 bases and J dropped 7; count of bases not matched to a gene: 16. The CDR3 here is CASNLQGLSLWNEQFF. CDR3 sequence (DNA): TGTGCCAGCAACCTACAGGGGCTATCCCTGTGGAATGAGCAGTTCTTC. Full variable domain (outside the CDR3, taken from reference TRBV7-2 and TRBJ2-1): GAGVSQSPSNKVTEKGKDVELRCDPISGHTALYWYRQSLGQGLEFLIYFQGNSAPDKSGLPSDRFSAERTGGSVSTLTIQRTQQEDSAVYLCASNLQGLSLWNEQFFGPGTRLTVL.

Only a few counts were recorded for this clonotype. V and J are TRBV9 and TRBJ1-5, with D perhaps TRBD1 (6 bases). The CDR3 has 15 residues. CDR1 is SGDLS, CDR2 YYNGEE, per germline. The ends were cut back, 0 bases at V and 5 bases at J, with 12 bases in the middle. The CDR3 loop is CASSVGKGGYQPQHF. In DNA form, the CDR3 reads TGTGCCAGCAGCGTAGGGAAGGGGGGGTATCAGCCCCAGCATTTT.

This clonotype was seen only a few times. The V and J genes are TRBV19 and TRBJ1-2; D call uncertain. Trimming left V 2 bases short and J 4 bases short, with 14 bases between. The germline V gene has CDR1 LNHDA and CDR2 SQIVND (reference sequence). This CDR3 spans 15 amino acids. CDR3: CASSISPWESYGYTF. The CDR3 coding sequence is TGTGCCAGTAGTATATCGCCTTGGGAGAGCTATGGCTACACCTTC.